The subject of this entry is one TCR beta chain. Libraries were prepared by immunoSEQ multiplex PCR; TCRdb keeps only in-frame clonotypes and omits some of them. The sample consists of some 970 clones, around 82% of them appearing once. Over chemoradiotherapy, repertoires were sampled more than once. This sample stems from a study of chemoradiotherapy in HPV16-positive cancers. The CDR3 runs 12 residues. Trimming shortened V by 4 bases and J by 3 bases, and 4 bases separated the two germline ends. Germline CDR1 is SGDLS and CDR2 is YYNGEE. V gene TRBV9 combines with J gene TRBJ2-2; D uncertain. Here the sequenced sample was tumor tissue, taken from a patient who underwent chemoradiotherapy. The clonotype originates from a human donor with HPV-associated anogenital cancer. The CDR3 DNA follows: TGTGCCAGCAGCCCACACACCGGGGAGCTGTTTTTT. This codes for CASSPHTGELFF.